This passage covers 23 T cell receptor beta chains from one sample sequenced in a study of T cell repertoires in cytomegalovirus infection. MiXCR, run by TCRdb on the reads, gives a single entry per CDR3 protein. The data show some 160,000 distinct CDR3 sequences, roughly 18% seen once. Source material: CD8+ T cells from PBMCs. The receptors derive from a human donor in good health (CMV status not recorded). Some clones in this sample may be carry-over from other donors' samples.

The rearrangement uses TRBV7-8 and TRBJ1-1, with D possibly matching TRBD1 (5 bases). The CDR3 covers 15 residues. V was cut by 5 bases and J by 3 bases, with 16 bases left in between. Germline CDR1 is SGHVS and CDR2 is FQNEAQ. The CDR3 bases are TGTGCCAGCAGCCCAGGACAAGGCTTTTACACTGAAGCTTTCTTT. Protein product: CASSPGQGFYTEAFF.

This clonotype came up a few times. CDR3 sequence (DNA): TGTGCCAGCAGCTCTTCCGCGGGGGCGTCCTACGAGCAGTACTTC. As protein: CASSSSAGASYEQYF. The chain combines TRBV7-9 with TRBJ2-7, with TRBD2 as a possible D gene (7 bases). Germline values: CDR1 SEHNR, CDR2 FQNEAQ (reference sequence). The V gene lost 4 bases and the J gene lost 1 base, with 14 bases spanning the gap. The CDR3 extends over 15 amino acids.

The chain is built from TRBV7-2 and TRBJ2-7; D not certain. Trimming cost V 5 bases and J 0 bases, with 11 bases left between them. Germline lookup yields CDR1 SGHTA and CDR2 FQGNSA. This CDR3 has 14 residues. CDR3 protein: CASSPFPSSYEQYF. In DNA, the CDR3 is TGTGCCAGCAGCCCCTTCCCGAGCTCCTACGAGCAGTACTTC.

The V and J genes are TRBV29-1 and TRBJ2-1, with D possibly being TRBD1 (5 bases). CDR1 and CDR2 (germline): SQVTM, ANQGSEA. The V gene lost 7 bases and the J gene lost 3 bases, with 10 bases spanning the gap. The CDR3 has 12 residues. CDR3 residues: CSAPGYYNEQFF. The CDR3 DNA follows: TGCAGCGCCCCAGGGTACTACAATGAGCAGTTCTTC.

In this sample, this clonotype turned up a few times. The rearrangement uses TRBV7-9 and TRBJ2-7, with D tentatively TRBD1 (5 bases). The CDR3 totals 15 residues. Germline values: CDR1 SEHNR, CDR2 FQNEAQ (reference sequence). V was shortened by 5 bases and J by 4 bases, with 18 bases between the two germline ends. CDR3 bases: TGTGCCAGCAGCCTATTAGGGGAATTCGGGTACGAGCAGTACTTC. It codes for CASSLLGEFGYEQYF.

The chain is built from TRBV11-2 and TRBJ2-7; D is unresolved. V lost 5 bases and J lost 4, with 15 bases in between. Germline V gene data show CDR1 as SGHAT and CDR2 as FQNNGV. This CDR3 is built from 14 residues. The CDR3 region is CASSPGGEGYEQYF. The CDR3 DNA reads TGTGCCAGCAGCCCCGGCGGAGAAGGGTACGAGCAGTACTTC.

This chain connects TRBV7-8 to TRBJ2-3; 16 nucleotides match TRBD2. The CDR3 has 18 residues. With 4 bases clipped from V and 6 bases from J, the junction kept 10 bases outside the gene matches. Per the germline V gene, CDR1 is SGHVS and CDR2 is FQNEAQ. The CDR3 coding sequence is TGTGCCAGCAGCTCGCCGGGACTAGCGGGGGGGCCGAGGGATACGCAGTATTTT. Translating gives CASSSPGLAGGPRDTQYF.

The chain has TRBV7-9 and TRBJ1-2, with 7 positions matching TRBD1. CDR1 and CDR2 (germline): SEHNR, FQNEAQ (reference sequence). CDR3 size: 15 residues. The V segment lost 6 bases and the J segment 6 bases; nucleotides outside the gene matches: 13. CDR3: CASRLMDRLLDGYTF. The CDR3 region has the DNA TGTGCCAGCAGATTAATGGACAGGCTATTGGATGGCTACACCTTC.

The rearrangement links TRBV20-1 to TRBJ2-1; D is perhaps TRBD2 (5 bases). CDR1 is DFQATT, CDR2 SNEGSKA, per germline (reference sequence). V lost 1 base and J lost 3, with 7 bases in between. CDR3 length: 13 residues. This CDR3 reads CSARGGSYNEQFF. CDR3 bases: TGCAGTGCTAGAGGAGGGAGCTACAATGAGCAGTTCTTC.

This clonotype was seen only a few times. This chain links TRBV7-2 with TRBJ1-1; no reliable D call. V was shortened by 5 bases and J by 1 base, with 14 bases between the two germline ends. The CDR3 runs 15 residues. Germline V gene lookup returns CDR1 SGHTA and CDR2 FQGNSA. In DNA form, the CDR3 reads TGTGCCAGCAGCCCAAAGGGCAGACCGAACACTGAAGCTTTCTTT. Protein: CASSPKGRPNTEAFF.

Details on this clonotype: Germline and junction disagree at one end, which may indicate a read error. V is TRBV6-6 and J is TRBJ1-6; D gene ambiguous. This CDR3 has 13 residues. Germline values: CDR1 MNHNY, CDR2 SVGAGI (reference sequence). In nucleotides, the CDR3 is TGTGCCAGCAGTTACTCCGATAATTCACCCCTCCACTTT. Its translation: CASSYSDNSPLHF.

This chain uses TRBV4-1 with TRBJ2-1, with D tentatively TRBD1 or TRBD2 (5 bases each). Trimming removed 0 bases at V and 5 bases at J, with 14 bases between. Germline V gene sequence: CDR1 MGHRA, CDR2 YSYEKL. The CDR3 runs 16 residues. Here the CDR3 DNA reads TGCGCCAGCAGCCAAGAGGGACGTCTTACCGACAATGAGCAGTTCTTC. This translates into CASSQEGRLTDNEQFF.

In its sample, this clonotype was seen a few times. A read error is possible here, since a much larger clone lies one base away. The chain recombines TRBV4-1 with TRBJ1-1; TRBD1 might be the D (6 bases). The CDR3 is 16 residues long. Germline V gene lookup returns CDR1 MGHRA and CDR2 YSYEKL. Here the CDR3 reads CASSQFIGGPNIEAFF. The CDR3 DNA reads as TGCGCCAGCAGCCAATTCATCGGGGGCCCGAACATTGAAGCTTTCTTT.

The V and J genes are TRBV6-1 and TRBJ2-3, with D unclear. There are 14 residues in the CDR3. CDR1 is MNHNS and CDR2 is SASEGT in the germline V gene. The V end was cut by 7 bases, the J end by 2 bases, with 13 bases between. The CDR3 sequence: CASTPQISTDTQYF. CDR3 nucleotides: TGTGCCAGCACCCCGCAGATTTCCACAGATACGCAGTATTTT.

A few counts support this clonotype. The V gene is TRBV12-3 or TRBV12-4, the J gene TRBJ2-1, with D perhaps matching TRBD2 (5 bases). Trimming removed 2 bases at V and 10 bases at J, with 9 bases between. The CDR3 runs 12 residues. In nucleotides, the CDR3 is TGTGCCAGCAGTTTACCACGAGGGGAGCAGTTCTTC. It is translated as CASSLPRGEQFF.

There are a few counts of this clonotype. The chain carries TRBV28 and TRBJ2-7; tentatively, D is TRBD1 (6 bases). The ends were cut back, 2 bases at V and 2 bases at J, with 19 bases in the middle. Germline V gene lookup returns CDR1 MDHEN and CDR2 SYDVKM. This CDR3 contains 17 residues. The CDR3 DNA reads as TGTGCCAGCAGTTTAGGCCCAGCAGGGGACACGCCCTACGAGCAGTACTTC. Encoded protein: CASSLGPAGDTPYEQYF.

V gene TRBV9 combines with J gene TRBJ2-1, with D perhaps matching TRBD2 (7 bases). V lost 4 bases, J lost 6 bases, and 20 bases lay in between. CDR3 size: 16 residues. Germline CDR1 SGDLS, CDR2 YYNGEE. The CDR3: CASSPKGGGILNEQFF. CDR3 nucleotides: TGTGCCAGCAGCCCCAAGGGGGGGGGCATTCTCAATGAGCAGTTCTTC.

Details on this clonotype: The DNA is omitted, as the CDR3 cannot be located on it reliably, and the CDR3 follows TCRdb's listing. The genes are TRBV7-6 and TRBJ2-7; the D segment call TRBD1 is taken from the table without a DNA check. The V gene's germline CDR1 is SGHVS and CDR2 FNYEAQ. The CDR3 region is 17 residues in length, termini included. Here the CDR3 reads CASSLEVGPGGLSVQYF.

The J gene is TRBJ2-1, the V gene TRBV27; D is possibly TRBD2 (6 bases). Trimming shortened V by 6 bases and J by 5 bases, and 11 bases separated the two germline ends. The CDR3 has 13 residues. Germline CDR1 is MNHEY and CDR2 is SMNVEV (reference sequence). CDR3 DNA sequence: TGTGCCAGCAGACCCGGGAGCCACAATGAGCAGTTCTTC. Translation gives CASRPGSHNEQFF.

This clonotype was counted many times. The rearrangement uses TRBV28 and TRBJ2-7; maybe TRBD2 (7 bases). The CDR3 consists of 15 residues. Germline assignment: CDR1 MDHEN and CDR2 SYDVKM. Trimming left V 10 bases short and J 7 bases short, with 26 bases between. Written as DNA, the CDR3 is TGTGCCATCGCCGCCCGGGGGGCTTTGCTTATTGAGCAGTACTTC. It yields the protein CAIAARGALLIEQYF.

The chain is built from TRBV7-8 and TRBJ1-2; TRBD1 might be the D (5 bases). The CDR3 is 14 amino acids. CDR1 is SGHVS and CDR2 is FQNEAQ in the germline V gene. The V and J ends lost 1 base and 6 bases respectively, with 12 bases between them. In nucleotides, the CDR3 is TGTGCCAGCAGCTTAGTAATGGGGCAGGATGGCTACACCTTC. Translating it yields CASSLVMGQDGYTF. The full variable domain, its missing parts supplied by reference TRBV7-8 and TRBJ1-2, is GAGVSQSPRYKVAKRGQDVALRCDPISGHVSLFWYQQALGQGPEFLTYFQNEAQLDKSGLPSDRFFAERPEGSVSTLKIQRTQQEDSAVYLCASSLVMGQDGYTFGSGTRLTVV.

The rearrangement uses TRBV6-1 and TRBJ2-3; 7 nucleotides match TRBD2. Germline V gene sequence: CDR1 MNHNS, CDR2 SASEGT. The CDR3 runs 14 residues. The V segment lost 8 bases and the J segment 6 bases; nucleotides outside the gene matches: 11. The CDR3: CASHGGASGDTQYF. The DNA for the CDR3 is TGTGCCAGCCACGGCGGGGCTAGCGGTGATACGCAGTATTTT.

The V gene is TRBV6-1, the J gene TRBJ1-1; possibly TRBD1 for D (5 bases). The CDR3 spans 14 residues. V lost 4 bases, J lost 7 bases, and 16 bases lay in between. Germline CDR1 MNHNS, CDR2 SASEGT. The CDR3 sequence: CASSGRQIVIEAFF. CDR3 nucleotides: TGTGCCAGCAGTGGACGACAGATAGTGATTGAAGCTTTCTTT.